Sequencing of this T cell receptor (beta chain) was carried out in a study of Ad26.COV2.S vaccination and SARS-CoV-2 variants. Study-wide results and limits: After vaccination, reports described spike-specific CD8+ and CD4+ T cell responses as showing substantial breadth. Measurement of non-spike TCR breadth gave similar results in vaccine and placebo recipients. Researchers cautioned that TCR breadth and depth analyses may have underestimated total T cell responses.

A single count supports this clone. Its antigen is not identified. This CDR3 comprises 13 residues. Losses at the gene ends were 3 bases for V and 6 bases for J; bases not matched to a gene: 5. CDR1 is SGHDN, CDR2 FVKESK, per germline. Profiled with immunoSEQ multiplex PCR; TCRdb holds only in-frame clones, not every one. This sample has about 350,000 clones, with around 92% found just once. Sequencing used peripheral blood, obtained after recovery from COVID-19. This TCR was sampled from a human donor who had recovered from COVID-19. The chain has TRBV14 and TRBJ2-7, with TRBD1 matching over 7 bases. CDR3 protein: CASSQIRGSEQYF. CDR3 in DNA: TGTGCCAGCAGCCAGATCAGGGGGAGCGAGCAGTACTTC.